The clone carrying this T cell receptor beta chain showed up just once. The V end was cut by 5 bases, the J end by 1 base, with 19 bases between. The CDR3 contains 17 residues. CDR1 and CDR2 from the germline V gene are MDHEN and SYDVKM. Only in-frame clones appear in the TCRdb table, and some are missing; sequencing was by immunoSEQ multiplex PCR. The sample records roughly 96,000 clones, 80% to 85% being singletons. The sample belongs to a study of blood T cell repertoires in COVID-19. The clonotype was recovered from a man aged 55 to 70 with acute or convalescent COVID-19. The material sequenced was peripheral blood. This chain links TRBV28 with TRBJ2-3; D perhaps matches TRBD2 (6 bases). The CDR3 loop is CASSLQFAGIGTDTQYF. CDR3 coding DNA: TGTGCCAGCAGTCTACAATTTGCGGGAATAGGCACAGATACGCAGTATTTT.